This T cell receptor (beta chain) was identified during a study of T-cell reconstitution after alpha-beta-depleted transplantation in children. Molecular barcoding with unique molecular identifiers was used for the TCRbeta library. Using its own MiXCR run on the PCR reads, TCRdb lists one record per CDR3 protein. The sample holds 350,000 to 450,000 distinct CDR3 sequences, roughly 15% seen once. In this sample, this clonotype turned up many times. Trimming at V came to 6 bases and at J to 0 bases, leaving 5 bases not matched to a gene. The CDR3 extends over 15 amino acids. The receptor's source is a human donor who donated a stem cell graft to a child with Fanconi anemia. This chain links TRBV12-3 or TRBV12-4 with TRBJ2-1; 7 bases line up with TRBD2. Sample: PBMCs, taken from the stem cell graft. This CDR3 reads CASSSGTNSYNEQFF. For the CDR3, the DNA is TGTGCCAGCAGCTCCGGGACTAACTCCTACAATGAGCAGTTCTTC.